Given below is one T cell receptor beta chain in context. Study processing details: The authors estimated nucleated cell counts from reference gene primer amplification. Some clones are missing from TCRdb's copy, which holds only in-frame ones; the method was immunoSEQ multiplex PCR. That table gives V, J and clone size, and the DNA gave D and trimming. This sample carries around 130,000 clones, roughly four fifths of them seen once, and the ten largest clones take approximately 10%. The data derive from a study of blood T cell repertoires in COVID-19. Study details: The samples span acute and convalescent COVID-19 from the United States, Italy and Spain. The cDNA or gDNA used as material had been derived from T cells, B-cell-depleted T cells, or PBMCs.

CDR1 and CDR2 from the germline V gene are SGDLS and YYNGEE. The CDR3 extends over 14 amino acids. The V end was cut by 2 bases, the J end by 3 bases, with 11 bases between. Specimen: peripheral blood. The rearrangement joins TRBV9 to TRBJ1-1; weak D call: TRBD1 (5 bases). This clonotype was sampled from a human donor in a cohort sampled during active COVID-19. For the CDR3, the DNA is TGTGCCAGCAGCGTTTCGGAAGGGGACACTGAAGCTTTCTTT. It specifies CASSVSEGDTEAFF.